This T cell receptor beta chain was recovered during a study of identical twins. TCRdb independently ran MiXCR on the 5' RACE reads; one entry per CDR3 protein. The sample includes approximately 680,000 distinct CDR3 sequences, less than 9% of them seen just once. This clonotype was seen a few times. Its antigen is currently unknown. General study points: With monozygotic twins, out-of-frame TCR alpha sharing exceeded what models estimated.

Another study also made use of these data, one on yellow fever vaccine responses in identical twins.

The TCR comes from a woman younger than 35 in good health. Sample: PBMCs.

The chain's CDR3 is CASLEDNSPLHF. The CDR3 nucleotides read TGTGCCAGCTTAGAGGACAATTCACCCCTCCACTTT. The V and J genes are TRBV2 and TRBJ1-6; D call uncertain. The CDR3 has 12 amino acids. Germline V gives CDR1 SNHLY, CDR2 FYNNEI. V dropped 8 bases and J dropped 7 bases, with 9 bases sitting between them.